The 3 T cell receptor beta chains listed next were all sequenced from one sample in a study of PD-1 blockade in mismatch repair-deficient tumors. TCRdb's copy holds only in-frame clones and misses some; the assay was immunoSEQ multiplex PCR. The sample records about 9,800 clones, 86% being singletons. Time point in this sample: approximately 11-day in vitro stimulation with candidate neoantigen peptide 2. These receptors have no known antigen. The material sequenced was cells cultured in vitro, taken from a patient treated with pembrolizumab. The receptors stem from an adult with mismatch repair-deficient cancer.

The chain recombines TRBV9 with TRBJ1-1; 9 bases map to TRBD1. There are 17 residues in the CDR3. Germline assignment: CDR1 SGDLS and CDR2 YYNGEE. The V segment lost 0 bases and the J segment 1 base; nucleotides outside the gene matches: 7. This CDR3 is CASSVGDRAWANTEAFF. In DNA, the CDR3 is TGTGCCAGCAGCGTAGGGGACAGGGCGTGGGCGAACACTGAAGCTTTCTTT.

In DNA form, the CDR3 reads TGTGCCAGCAGTGGTAGTAGGGGGGGCTACAATGAGCAGTTCTTC. Its protein is CASSGSRGGYNEQFF. The genes are TRBV2 and TRBJ2-1, with a tentative D call TRBD2 (7 bases). This CDR3 has 15 amino acids. Per germline, CDR1 SNHLY and CDR2 FYNNEI. V was pared by 4 bases and J by 3 bases, with 13 bases between.

V gene TRBV27 combines with J gene TRBJ2-3; D is unresolved. The CDR3 runs to 14 residues. The ends were cut back, 6 bases at V and 2 bases at J, with 12 bases in the middle. Germline V gene sequence: CDR1 MNHEY, CDR2 SMNVEV (reference sequence). CDR3 coding DNA: TGTGCCAGCAGCCCCCTCTCCCACACAGATACGCAGTATTTT. Amino acid sequence: CASSPLSHTDTQYF.